This T cell receptor beta chain was captured by sequencing in a study of a mutant IDH1 vaccine in newly diagnosed glioma (dated by TCRdb to the early 2020s). With regard to the full study: In the chemotherapy-containing groups, vaccination started alongside temozolomide cycles, whereas in patients who had radiotherapy alone it started 4-6 weeks after radiotherapy. Before enrollment, most patients had been given radiochemotherapy with temozolomide as standard therapy, while the rest had received either radiotherapy alone or temozolomide alone. Peripheral blood samples were drawn at six visits, namely V03 (baseline), V05, V07, V10, V12 and V13. Of the approximately 33 treated patients, approximately 62% were male and approximately 38% were female, and the mean age was roughly 40 years. For exploratory analyses, longitudinal TCRB deep sequencing was carried out in about two dozen treated patients wherever samples were available. Visit V12 was the week-35 safety follow-up and visit V13 was the week-47 end of study. What the work shows at the level of the full study, not this receptor alone: Changes in the top peripheral T cell clonotypes picked up by TCRB sequencing did not appear to be linked to pseudoprogression. It was noted by the authors that analyses of patient blood samples could not be reproduced owing to sample limitations. Immune responses induced by the vaccine were seen in approximately 93% of patients across multiple MHC alleles. PBMC samples for TCRB deep sequencing were selected based on availability.

The time point label of this sample denotes: week 35, safety follow-up. Every vaccine dose consisted of 300 ug of a 20-mer mutant IDH1 peptide in Montanide, administered subcutaneously together with topical imiquimod. Patients were given eight vaccinations, in weeks 1, 3, 5, 7, 11, 15, 19 and 23, which matched visits V03 through V10. The donors had newly diagnosed IDH1-mutant astrocytomas of WHO grade 3 or 4 that showed loss of nuclear ATRX. The samples were drawn from NOA16, a multicentre, single-arm, open-label phase I trial in Germany that tested a mutant IDH1 peptide vaccine in humans for the first time. The DNeasy Blood and Tissue Kit was used to extract genomic DNA from EDTA blood for TCRB sequencing. Turning to this clone: Its antigen specificity is not known. Qualities for individual bases were not recorded, and no much larger clone is one base off.

Libraries were made using the immunoSEQ multiplex PCR assay. The hsTCRB Kit was used according to the manufacturer's protocol to amplify rearranged TCR beta chain sequences. TCRB libraries were sequenced on an Illumina MiSeq. Per the original workflow: The proprietary platform of the kit vendor was used for demultiplexing, trimming and gene mapping. TCRdb mirrors the immuneACCESS table, restricted to in-frame sequences. Some clones are absent from its copies; in checked studies, under half trace to an unresolved V gene, and the reason for the others is unknown. The V and J calls and clone size were taken over from that table, and D and trimming were inferred from the DNA. The table for this sample lists around 44,000 clones; more than 60% of them were counted only once. The top ten clonotypes cover more than 6.5% of the sample. V and J are truncated by 6 bases and 3 bases respectively, leaving an intervening sequence of 12 bases. Taken from cysteine to phenylalanine, the CDR3 has 14 residues. Only CDR3 DNA remains: 42 bases, in frame from the first base. The germline V gene supplies CDR1 SGHRS and CDR2 YFSETQ.

The V and J genes are TRBV5-1 and TRBJ2-2, with the D gene call left open. This receptor was obtained from a man between 40 and 49 years old with glioma. Sequenced material: PBMCs, taken from a glioma patient whose treatment included an IDH1 peptide vaccine. The DNA sequence is as follows: TGCGCCAGCACCCAGAGGTCGGACACCGGGGAGCTGTTTTTT. Translated, it reads CASTQRSDTGELFF.